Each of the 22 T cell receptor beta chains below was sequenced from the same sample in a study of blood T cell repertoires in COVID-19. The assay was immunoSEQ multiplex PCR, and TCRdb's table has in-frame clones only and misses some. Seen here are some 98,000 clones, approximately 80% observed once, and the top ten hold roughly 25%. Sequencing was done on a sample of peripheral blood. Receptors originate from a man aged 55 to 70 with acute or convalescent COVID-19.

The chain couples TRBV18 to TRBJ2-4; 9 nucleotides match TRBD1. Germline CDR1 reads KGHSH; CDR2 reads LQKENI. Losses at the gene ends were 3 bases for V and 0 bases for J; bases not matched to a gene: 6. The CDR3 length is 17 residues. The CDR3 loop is CASSPTGTGIAKNIQYF. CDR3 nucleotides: TGTGCCAGCTCACCTACCGGGACAGGGATAGCCAAAAACATTCAGTACTTC.

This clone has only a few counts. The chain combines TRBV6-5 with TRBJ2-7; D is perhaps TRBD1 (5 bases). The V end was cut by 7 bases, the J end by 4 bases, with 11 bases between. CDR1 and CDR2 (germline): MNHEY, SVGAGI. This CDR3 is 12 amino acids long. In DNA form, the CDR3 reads TGTGCCAGCATAGGAAGGGGATACGAGCAGTACTTC. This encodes CASIGRGYEQYF.

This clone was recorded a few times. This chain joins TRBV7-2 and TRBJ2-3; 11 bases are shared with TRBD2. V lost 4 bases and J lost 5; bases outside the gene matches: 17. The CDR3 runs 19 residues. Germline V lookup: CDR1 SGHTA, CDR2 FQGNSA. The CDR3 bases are TGTGCCAGCAGCTCGCCAGGCGCTAGCGGGGGGCTACTGGTAGATACGCAGTATTTT. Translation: CASSSPGASGGLLVDTQYF.

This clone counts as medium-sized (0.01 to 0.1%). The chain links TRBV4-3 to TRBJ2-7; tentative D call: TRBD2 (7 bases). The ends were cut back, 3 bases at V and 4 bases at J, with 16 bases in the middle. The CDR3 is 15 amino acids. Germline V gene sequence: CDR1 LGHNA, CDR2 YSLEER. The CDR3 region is CASSQGGPGGYEQYF. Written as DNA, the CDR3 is TGCGCCAGCAGCCAGGGGGGGCCAGGTGGGTACGAGCAGTACTTC.

The CDR3 bases are TGTGCCAGCAGTCCCCACGAGCGGGCTGAAGCTTTCTTT. Amino acid sequence: CASSPHERAEAFF. The V and J genes are TRBV2 and TRBJ1-1; D uncertain. V was pared by 5 bases and J by 6 bases, with 13 bases between. Germline loops: CDR1 SNHLY, CDR2 FYNNEI. The CDR3 has 13 amino acids.

Here the CDR3 reads CASSLARGGRNTEAFF. As DNA, the CDR3 is TGTGCCAGCAGCTTGGCCCGCGGGGGTCGGAACACTGAAGCTTTCTTT. The chain carries TRBV5-4 and TRBJ1-1; perhaps TRBD1 as D (5 bases). The CDR3 totals 16 residues. Germline CDR1 and CDR2: SGHNT and YYREEE (reference sequence). Between the trimmed V and J ends, which lost 0 bases and 1 base, there was a span of 13 bases.

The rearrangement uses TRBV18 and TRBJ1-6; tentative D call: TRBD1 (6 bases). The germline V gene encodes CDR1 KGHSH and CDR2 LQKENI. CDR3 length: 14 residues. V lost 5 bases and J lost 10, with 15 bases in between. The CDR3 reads CASSAAGQTSPLHF. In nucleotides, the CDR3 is TGTGCCAGCTCAGCCGCCGGACAGACATCACCCCTCCACTTT.

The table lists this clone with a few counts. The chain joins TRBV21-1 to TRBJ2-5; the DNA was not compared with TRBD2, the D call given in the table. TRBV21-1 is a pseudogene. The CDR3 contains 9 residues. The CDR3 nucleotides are TGTGCCAGATTGACTACCCAGTACTTC. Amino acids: CARLTTQYF.

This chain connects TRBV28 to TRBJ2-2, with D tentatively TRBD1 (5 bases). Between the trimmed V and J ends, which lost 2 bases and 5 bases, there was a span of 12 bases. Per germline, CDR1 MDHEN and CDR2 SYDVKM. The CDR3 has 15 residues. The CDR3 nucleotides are TGTGCCAGCAGTTTAGCAGGGTGGTCTACCGGGGAGCTGTTTTTT. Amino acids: CASSLAGWSTGELFF.

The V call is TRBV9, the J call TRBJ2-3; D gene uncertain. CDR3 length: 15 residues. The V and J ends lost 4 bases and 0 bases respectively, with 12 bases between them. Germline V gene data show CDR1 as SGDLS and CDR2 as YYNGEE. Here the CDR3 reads CASSSRQLSTDTQYF. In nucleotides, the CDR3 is TGTGCCAGCAGCTCCCGACAACTTAGCACAGATACGCAGTATTTT.

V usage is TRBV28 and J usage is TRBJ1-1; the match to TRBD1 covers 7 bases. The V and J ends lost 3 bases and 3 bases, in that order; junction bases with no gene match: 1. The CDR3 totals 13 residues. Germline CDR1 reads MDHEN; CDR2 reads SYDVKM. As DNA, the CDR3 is TGTGCCAGCAGTTTGACAGGGTACACTGAAGCTTTCTTT. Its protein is CASSLTGYTEAFF.

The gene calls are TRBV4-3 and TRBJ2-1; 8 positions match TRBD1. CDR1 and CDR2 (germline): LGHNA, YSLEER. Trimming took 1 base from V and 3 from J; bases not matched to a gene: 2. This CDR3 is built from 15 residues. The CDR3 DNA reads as TGCGCCAGCAGCCAAGGGACAGGGTTCTACAATGAGCAGTTCTTC. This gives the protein CASSQGTGFYNEQFF.

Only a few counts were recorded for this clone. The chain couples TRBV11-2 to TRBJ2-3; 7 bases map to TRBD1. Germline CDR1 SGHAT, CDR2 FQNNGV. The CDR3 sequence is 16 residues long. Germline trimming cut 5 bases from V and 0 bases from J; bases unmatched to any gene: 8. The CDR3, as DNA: TGTGCCAGCAGCCGACGAGGACAGGACAGCACAGATACGCAGTATTTT. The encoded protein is CASSRRGQDSTDTQYF.

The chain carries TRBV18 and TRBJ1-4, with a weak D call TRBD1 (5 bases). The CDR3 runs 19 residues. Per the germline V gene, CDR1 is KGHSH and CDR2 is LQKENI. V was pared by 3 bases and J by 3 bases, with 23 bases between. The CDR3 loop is CASSPLNNPWAGANEKLFF. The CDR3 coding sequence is TGTGCCAGCTCACCCCTAAACAACCCGTGGGCGGGGGCTAATGAAAAACTGTTTTTT.

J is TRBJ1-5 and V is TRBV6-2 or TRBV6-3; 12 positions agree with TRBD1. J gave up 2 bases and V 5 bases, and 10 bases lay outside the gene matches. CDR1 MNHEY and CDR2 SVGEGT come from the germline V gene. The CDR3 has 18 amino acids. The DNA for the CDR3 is TGTGCCAGCAGTGGCCGGGACAGGGGGCCTCTGGGCAATCAGCCCCAGCATTTT. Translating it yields CASSGRDRGPLGNQPQHF.

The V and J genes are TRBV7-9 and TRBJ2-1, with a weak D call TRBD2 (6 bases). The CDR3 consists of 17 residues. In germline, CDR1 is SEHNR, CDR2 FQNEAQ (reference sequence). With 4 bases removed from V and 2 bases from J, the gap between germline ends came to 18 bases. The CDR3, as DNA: TGTGCCAGCAGCTCTCGGGGCGGAGGGTTAACCTACAATGAGCAGTTCTTC. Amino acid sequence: CASSSRGGGLTYNEQFF.

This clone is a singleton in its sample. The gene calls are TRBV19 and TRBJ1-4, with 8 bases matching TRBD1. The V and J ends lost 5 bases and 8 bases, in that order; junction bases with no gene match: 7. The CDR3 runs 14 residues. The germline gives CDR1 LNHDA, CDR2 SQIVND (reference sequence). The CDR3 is CASSPRQGHEKLFF. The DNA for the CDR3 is TGTGCCAGTAGTCCGCGACAGGGGCACGAAAAACTGTTTTTT.

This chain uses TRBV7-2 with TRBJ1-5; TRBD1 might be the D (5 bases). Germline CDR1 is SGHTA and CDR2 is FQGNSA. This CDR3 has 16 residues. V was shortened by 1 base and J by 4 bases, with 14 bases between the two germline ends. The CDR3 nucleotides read TGTGCCAGCAGCTTAGGGGCGGGAGGGGTGAATCAGCCCCAGCATTTT. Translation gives CASSLGAGGVNQPQHF.

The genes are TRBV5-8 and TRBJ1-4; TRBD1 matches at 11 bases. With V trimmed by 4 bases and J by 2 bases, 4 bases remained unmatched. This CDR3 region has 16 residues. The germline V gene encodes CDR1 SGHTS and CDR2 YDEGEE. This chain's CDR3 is CASSEGQGATNEKLFF. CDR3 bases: TGTGCCAGCAGCGAAGGACAGGGGGCGACTAATGAAAAACTGTTTTTT.

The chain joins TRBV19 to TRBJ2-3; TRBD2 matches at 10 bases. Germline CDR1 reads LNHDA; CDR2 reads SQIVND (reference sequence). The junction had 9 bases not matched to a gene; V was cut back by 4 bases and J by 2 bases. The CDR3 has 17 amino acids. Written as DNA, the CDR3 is TGTGCCAGTAGTAAACCTCCCGGGACTAGCGACACAGATACGCAGTATTTT. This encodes CASSKPPGTSDTDTQYF.

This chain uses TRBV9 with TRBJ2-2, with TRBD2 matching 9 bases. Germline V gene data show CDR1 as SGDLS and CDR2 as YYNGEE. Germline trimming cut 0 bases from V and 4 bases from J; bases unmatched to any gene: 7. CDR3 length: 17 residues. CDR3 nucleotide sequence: TGTGCCAGCAGCGTAGTTGCGGGGGGGCATGGCACCGGGGAGCTGTTTTTT. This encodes CASSVVAGGHGTGELFF.

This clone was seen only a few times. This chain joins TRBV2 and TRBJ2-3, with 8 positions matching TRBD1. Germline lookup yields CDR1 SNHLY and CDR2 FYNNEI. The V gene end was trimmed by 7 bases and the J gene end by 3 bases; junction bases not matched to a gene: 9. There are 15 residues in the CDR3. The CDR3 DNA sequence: TGTGCCAGCACTCAACAGGGGGTTTTGACAGATACGCAGTATTTT. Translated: CASTQQGVLTDTQYF.